One sample yielded the 10 T cell receptor beta chains listed below, sequenced in a study of cytomegalovirus exposure and HLA in healthy donors. Repertoires were generated with immunoSEQ multiplex PCR, while TCRdb's copy carries only in-frame clones and drops some. Among some 110,000 clones listed, roughly 93% were seen once. Specimen: PBMCs. All receptors come from a young woman in good health and CMV-seronegative.

V gene TRBV5-8 combines with J gene TRBJ2-1; TRBD2 agrees at 9 bases. Germline-derived CDR1 and CDR2 are SGHTS and YDEGEE. CDR3 length equals 16 residues. The V segment lost 7 bases and the J segment 3 bases; nucleotides outside the gene matches: 11. Here the CDR3 DNA reads TGTGCCAGCGCCCGCGGGGGGGCCGACCTCTACAATGAGCAGTTCTTC. This sequence encodes CASARGGADLYNEQFF.

The chain uses TRBV6-6 and TRBJ2-1, with 9 bases that match TRBD2. Germline V gene lookup returns CDR1 MNHNY and CDR2 SVGAGI (reference sequence). The trim removed 8 bases at V and 2 bases at J, leaving 7 bases unmatched. The CDR3 spans 15 residues. The CDR3 reads CASRISGGAYNEQFF. The CDR3 DNA reads TGTGCCAGCCGAATTAGCGGGGGAGCCTACAATGAGCAGTTCTTC.

The chain combines TRBV6-8 with TRBJ1-6; 7 bases line up with TRBD1. Unmatched junction bases numbered 21, after V lost 6 bases and J lost 7 bases. The length of the CDR3 is 19 residues. Germline V gene lookup returns CDR1 MNHGY and CDR2 SAAAGT. CDR3 coding DNA: TGTGCCAGCAGCCGCCAACGCTACCGACAGGGTACGAGAAATTCACCCCTCCACTTT. Its translation: CASSRQRYRQGTRNSPLHF.

The chain recombines TRBV28 with TRBJ1-1, with D possibly being TRBD1 (5 bases). CDR1 MDHEN and CDR2 SYDVKM come from the germline V gene. CDR3 length: 14 residues. The V gene lost 5 bases and the J gene lost 8 bases, with 18 bases spanning the gap. CDR3 nucleotide sequence: TGTGCCAGCAGTGCGGGGTCGGCAGGGTTAGAAGCTTTCTTT. Translating it yields CASSAGSAGLEAFF. Variable domain in full (rest from reference TRBV28 and TRBJ1-1): DVKVTQSSRYLVKRTGEKVFLECVQDMDHENMFWYRQDPGLGLRLIYFSYDVKMKEKGDIPEGYSVSREKKERFSLILESASTNQTSMYLCASSAGSAGLEAFFGQGTRLTVV.

J is TRBJ2-2 and V is TRBV28; 10 bases are shared with TRBD2. V shed 7 bases and J 3 bases; nucleotides not matched to a gene: 17. CDR1 is MDHEN, CDR2 SYDVKM, per germline. The CDR3 length is 19 residues. DNA of the CDR3: TGTGCCAGCATTTTTGCGGTCCCTAGCGGGAGAGTCGACACCGGGGAGCTGTTTTTT. Translated, it gives CASIFAVPSGRVDTGELFF.

The chain uses TRBV6-5 and TRBJ1-6; D might be TRBD1 (5 bases). Looked up from germline, CDR1 is MNHEY and CDR2 is SVGAGI. V dropped 5 bases and J dropped 10 bases, with 21 bases sitting between them. This CDR3 is built from 16 residues. CDR3 sequence (DNA): TGTGCCAGCAGTAACTACCAGGGAGGATGGCGCTCACCCCTCCACTTT. Its protein product is CASSNYQGGWRSPLHF.

This clone was picked up one time. J is TRBJ2-6 and V is TRBV15; D is unresolved. Trimming took off 1 base at V and 4 bases at J, with 5 bases between the two ends. Germline V gives CDR1 LNHNV, CDR2 YYDKDF (reference sequence). CDR3 size: 14 residues. In DNA form, the CDR3 reads TGTGCCACCAGCAGAGGGGCCGGGGCCAACGTCCTGACTTTC. Amino acids: CATSRGAGANVLTF.

The chain has TRBV28 and TRBJ1-2; D remains unclear. This CDR3 spans 12 amino acids. The V gene's germline CDR1 is MDHEN and CDR2 SYDVKM. V lost 8 bases and J 4 bases, leaving 11 bases between the germline ends. CDR3 bases: TGTGCCAGCGAAGCCTTTACCTATGGCTACACCTTC. Translation: CASEAFTYGYTF.

The chain couples TRBV13 to TRBJ1-3; perhaps TRBD1 as D (6 bases). V was trimmed by 2 bases and J by 0 bases, leaving 8 bases between them. This CDR3 is built from 15 residues. Germline lookup yields CDR1 PRHDT and CDR2 FYEKMQ (reference sequence). The CDR3 region is CASSLRGSSGNTIYF. The CDR3 bases are TGTGCCAGCAGCTTAAGGGGGAGCTCTGGAAACACCATATATTTT.

The V call is TRBV5-1, the J call TRBJ2-5; 13 positions match TRBD2. Trimming removed 7 bases from V and 1 base from J; junction bases left unmatched: 10. The length of the CDR3 is 17 residues. Germline V gives CDR1 SGHRS, CDR2 YFSETQ. As DNA, the CDR3 is TGCGCCAGCGCGCCGGGACTAGCGGGGAACCTCCAAGAGACCCAGTACTTC. Amino acids: CASAPGLAGNLQETQYF.